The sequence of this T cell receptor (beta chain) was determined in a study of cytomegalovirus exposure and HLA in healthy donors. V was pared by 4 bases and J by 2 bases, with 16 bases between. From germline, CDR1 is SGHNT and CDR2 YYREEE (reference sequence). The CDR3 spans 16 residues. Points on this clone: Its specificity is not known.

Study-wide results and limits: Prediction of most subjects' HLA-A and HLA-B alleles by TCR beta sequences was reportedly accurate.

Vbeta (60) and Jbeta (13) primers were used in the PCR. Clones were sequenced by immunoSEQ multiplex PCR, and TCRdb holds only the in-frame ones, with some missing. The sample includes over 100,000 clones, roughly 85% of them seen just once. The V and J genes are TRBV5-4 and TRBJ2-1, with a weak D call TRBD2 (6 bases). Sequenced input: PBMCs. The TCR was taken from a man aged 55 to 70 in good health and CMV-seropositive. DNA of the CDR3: TGTGCCAGCAGCCAAGAATGGCGGGGCGCCTACAATGAGCAGTTCTTC. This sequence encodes CASSQEWRGAYNEQFF.